A single sample is the source of the 23 T cell receptor beta chains below, sequenced in a study of T cell repertoires in cytomegalovirus infection. These receptors have no identified antigens. MiXCR, applied by TCRdb to the reads, yields one record per CDR3 protein. In the table there are about 890,000 distinct CDR3 sequences, more than 25% of which are singletons. The sample here was cultured CD8+ T cells from PBMCs, taken from culture after CMV antigen stimulation. The receptor set was obtained from a human donor in good health (CMV status not recorded). Some clones in this sample may be carry-over from other donors' samples.

This clonotype was recorded a few times. The J gene is TRBJ1-2, the V gene TRBV4-1; 7 nucleotides match TRBD1. The V segment lost 4 bases and the J segment 0 bases; nucleotides outside the gene matches: 5. Germline lookup yields CDR1 MGHRA and CDR2 YSYEKL. The CDR3 totals 15 residues. The CDR3 sequence is CASSPDGTANYGYTF. CDR3 in DNA: TGCGCCAGCAGCCCTGACGGGACAGCTAACTATGGCTACACCTTC.

This clonotype has more than one count but fewer than ten. The chain links TRBV28 to TRBJ1-6; no definite D call. The CDR3 sequence is 16 residues long. Germline V gives CDR1 MDHEN, CDR2 SYDVKM. Between the trimmed V and J ends, which lost 6 bases and 9 bases, there was a span of 21 bases. The chain's CDR3 is CASSPIPPTFSSPLHF. In DNA form, the CDR3 reads TGTGCCAGCAGCCCCATTCCCCCGACCTTCTCTTCACCCCTCCACTTT. Filled out from reference TRBV28 and TRBJ1-6, the complete variable domain reads DVKVTQSSRYLVKRTGEKVFLECVQDMDHENMFWYRQDPGLGLRLIYFSYDVKMKEKGDIPEGYSVSREKKERFSLILESASTNQTSMYLCASSPIPPTFSSPLHFGNGTRLTVT.

This clonotype was observed a handful of times. This chain connects TRBV7-8 to TRBJ2-5, with 7 nucleotides matching TRBD2. Per the germline V gene, CDR1 is SGHVS and CDR2 is FQNEAQ. The V and J ends lost 5 bases and 1 base, in that order; junction bases with no gene match: 7. This CDR3 is 15 amino acids long. CDR3 in DNA: TGTGCCAGCAGCAATCTGGCGGGGGTCCAAGAGACCCAGTACTTC. Its protein product is CASSNLAGVQETQYF.

CDR3 region: CASSPGRGDEQYF. DNA of the CDR3: TGTGCCAGCAGCCCCGGGAGGGGGGACGAGCAGTACTTC. This chain connects TRBV7-9 to TRBJ2-7, with TRBD2 matching over 8 bases. The CDR3 extends over 13 amino acids. Germline V gives CDR1 SEHNR, CDR2 FQNEAQ (reference sequence). The V segment lost 5 bases and the J segment 5 bases; nucleotides outside the gene matches: 5.

The rearrangement uses TRBV19 and TRBJ2-1; 9 bases agree with TRBD1. The CDR3 has 14 residues. In germline, CDR1 is LNHDA, CDR2 SQIVND (reference sequence). The V gene end was trimmed by 5 bases and the J gene end by 6 bases; junction bases not matched to a gene: 5. CDR3 residues: CASSLQGAVNEQFF. CDR3 nucleotide sequence: TGTGCCAGTAGTTTACAGGGGGCGGTCAATGAGCAGTTCTTC.

This clonotype came up a few times. The chain combines TRBV9 with TRBJ2-4; 8 nucleotides agree with TRBD1. Trimming at V came to 2 bases and at J to 3 bases, leaving 4 bases not matched to a gene. Germline V lookup: CDR1 SGDLS, CDR2 YYNGEE. The CDR3 consists of 15 residues. The CDR3: CASSVDRGGKNIQYF. The CDR3 region has the DNA TGTGCCAGCAGCGTCGACAGGGGCGGCAAAAACATTCAGTACTTC. Using reference TRBV9 and TRBJ2-4 for the parts outside the CDR3, the full variable domain is DSGVTQTPKHLITATGQRVTLRCSPRSGDLSVYWYQQSLDQGLQFLIQYYNGEERAKGNILERFSAQQFPDLHSELNLSSLELGDSALYFCASSVDRGGKNIQYFGAGTRLSVL.

This clonotype was counted a few times. The rearrangement joins TRBV12-3 or TRBV12-4 to TRBJ2-5; D is unclear. The CDR3 is made up of 14 amino acids. The V end lost 6 bases, the J end lost 1 base, and 12 bases lay between the germline ends. CDR3 amino acids: CASSPSLTQETQYF. The CDR3 DNA is TGTGCCAGCAGCCCCTCTTTAACCCAAGAGACCCAGTACTTC.

The rearrangement links TRBV2 to TRBJ2-5, with D unclear. CDR3 size: 14 residues. Germline V CDR1 and CDR2: SNHLY, FYNNEI. V lost 1 base, J lost 5 bases, and 11 bases lay in between. DNA of the CDR3: TGTGCCAGCAGTGAAGTTAAATTCCAGGAGACCCAGTACTTC. Protein product: CASSEVKFQETQYF.

This clonotype was seen a handful of times. The rearrangement uses TRBV19 and TRBJ2-2; perhaps D is TRBD1 or TRBD2 (5 bases each). Trimming removed 8 bases from V and 1 base from J, with 8 bases in between. The CDR3 is 13 amino acids. Germline lookup yields CDR1 LNHDA and CDR2 SQIVND (reference sequence). The CDR3 is CASGTLNTGELFF. The CDR3 DNA reads TGTGCCAGTGGGACGTTGAACACCGGGGAGCTGTTTTTT.

In this sample, this clonotype turned up many times. This chain links TRBV7-2 with TRBJ1-3; D is uncertain. V dropped 2 bases and J dropped 0 bases, with 14 bases sitting between them. The CDR3 is 17 residues long. The germline V gene has CDR1 SGHTA and CDR2 FQGNSA. CDR3 DNA: TGTGCCAGCAGCTTAAACGGGAGGCCAAACTCTGGAAACACCATATATTTT. It specifies CASSLNGRPNSGNTIYF.

The chain is built from TRBV2 and TRBJ1-2; D is possibly TRBD1 (5 bases). The V gene's germline CDR1 is SNHLY and CDR2 FYNNEI. V gave up 10 bases and J gave up 4 bases, with 10 bases separating them. CDR3 length equals 11 residues. CDR3 protein: CAIYRIYGYTF. The CDR3, as DNA: TGTGCCATCTACAGGATCTATGGCTACACCTTC.

This clonotype was counted a few times. The V call is TRBV24-1, the J call TRBJ1-1; D is unresolved. Germline assignment: CDR1 KGHDR and CDR2 SFDVKD. CDR3 size: 13 residues. V lost 2 bases, J lost 5 bases, and 8 bases lay in between. CDR3 nucleotides: TGTGCCACCAGTGATTCGCCCTGGACTGAAGCTTTCTTT. This codes for CATSDSPWTEAFF.

This clonotype was counted only a few times. The V call is TRBV12-3 or TRBV12-4, the J call TRBJ2-1; weak D call: TRBD2 (5 bases). The CDR3 is 13 residues long. Trimming shortened V by 2 bases and J by 14 bases, and 16 bases separated the two germline ends. The CDR3 nucleotides are TGTGCCAGCAGTTTAAACAGAACGGGATGGGAGTTCTTC. Its translation: CASSLNRTGWEFF.

V is TRBV6-6 and J is TRBJ1-4, with D possibly being TRBD1 (5 bases). V shed 0 bases and J shed 2 bases, with 13 bases lying between them. Germline values: CDR1 MNHNY, CDR2 SVGAGI (reference sequence). This CDR3 region has 17 residues. Written as DNA, the CDR3 is TGTGCCAGCAGTTACTCGTGGACCCGGGGGACTAATGAAAAACTGTTTTTT. Translating it yields CASSYSWTRGTNEKLFF.

This clonotype has more than one count but fewer than ten. The chain combines TRBV19 with TRBJ1-5, with TRBD1 matching over 7 bases. CDR1 is LNHDA, CDR2 SQIVND, per germline (reference sequence). This CDR3 has 17 amino acids. Losses at the gene ends were 5 bases for V and 1 base for J; bases not matched to a gene: 11. CDR3 amino acids: CASSSGGLSRSNQPQHF. As DNA, the CDR3 is TGTGCCAGTAGTTCAGGGGGACTCTCGAGGAGCAATCAGCCCCAGCATTTT.

This clonotype was detected a few times. This chain connects TRBV19 to TRBJ2-3; maybe TRBD2 (5 bases). The CDR3 runs to 14 residues. The V gene's germline CDR1 is LNHDA and CDR2 SQIVND (reference sequence). V lost 3 bases and J lost 2, with 9 bases in between. Here the CDR3 reads CASSMGGLTDTQYF. In DNA, the CDR3 is TGTGCCAGTAGTATGGGCGGGCTCACAGATACGCAGTATTTT. Together with reference TRBV19 and TRBJ2-3, the CDR3 gives the full variable domain: DGGITQSPKYLFRKEGQNVTLSCEQNLNHDAMYWYRQDPGQGLRLIYYSQIVNDFQKGDIAEGYSVSREKKESFPLTVTSAQKNPTAFYLCASSMGGLTDTQYFGPGTRLTVL.

This clonotype was found many times. J is TRBJ2-1 and V is TRBV7-6; D is uncertain. The CDR3 length is 16 residues. The V gene's germline CDR1 is SGHVS and CDR2 FNYEAQ. V was clipped by 0 bases and J by 4 bases, with 13 bases between them. This chain's CDR3 is CASSLASQNRYNEQFF. The DNA for the CDR3 is TGTGCCAGCAGCTTAGCGAGTCAGAATAGATACAATGAGCAGTTCTTC.

DNA of the CDR3: TGTGCCAGCGCCAACCAAGAGACCCAGTACTTC. It specifies CASANQETQYF. V and J are TRBV18 and TRBJ2-5; D remains unclear. The CDR3 is made up of 11 amino acids. The germline V gene encodes CDR1 KGHSH and CDR2 LQKENI. V was cut by 8 bases and J by 0 bases, with 4 bases left in between.

The chain links TRBV19 to TRBJ1-2; TRBD1 aligns across 7 bases. V shed 4 bases and J 2 bases; nucleotides not matched to a gene: 10. From germline, CDR1 is LNHDA and CDR2 SQIVND (reference sequence). The CDR3 extends over 16 amino acids. The CDR3 DNA is TGTGCCAGTAGTAGACCCCTCCAGACAGGGAACTATGGCTACACCTTC. Its translation is CASSRPLQTGNYGYTF.

This clonotype occurred a few times. This chain uses TRBV12-3 or TRBV12-4 with TRBJ1-1; no reliable D call. The V gene lost 3 bases and the J gene lost 5 bases, with 13 bases spanning the gap. The CDR3 has 14 amino acids. The CDR3 sequence is CASSFSYMGTEAFF. The CDR3 nucleotides read TGTGCCAGCAGTTTCAGTTACATGGGGACTGAAGCTTTCTTT.

The rearrangement joins TRBV4-3 to TRBJ2-5, with unresolved D. V lost 0 bases and J lost 5, with 4 bases in between. CDR1 is LGHNA, CDR2 YSLEER, per germline. The CDR3 spans 12 residues. CDR3 bases: TGCGCCAGCAGCCAAGAAGGGGAGACCCAGTACTTC. The encoded protein is CASSQEGETQYF.

This clonotype was counted ten times or more. This chain joins TRBV7-2 and TRBJ2-3; 12 nucleotides match TRBD2. Germline CDR1 and CDR2: SGHTA and FQGNSA. Trimming removed 5 bases from V and 2 bases from J; junction bases left unmatched: 8. This CDR3 comprises 17 residues. Here the CDR3 DNA reads TGTGCCAGCAGCCTCTCCCTAGCGGGGGGGTACACAGATACGCAGTATTTT. Translated, it gives CASSLSLAGGYTDTQYF.

V is TRBV10-3 and J is TRBJ2-1; 9 bases are shared with TRBD1. Germline V lookup: CDR1 ENHRY, CDR2 SYGVKD. The CDR3 has 16 residues. V lost 0 bases, J lost 8 bases, and 8 bases stayed unmatched. CDR3 DNA sequence: TGTGCCATCAGTGAGTCGAGGACAGGGGTTATGGATGAGCAGTTCTTC. Its protein product is CAISESRTGVMDEQFF.